This TCR beta chain emerged from a study of control samples from healthy donors and cancer patients. Measured with immunoSEQ multiplex PCR; TCRdb has only the in-frame clones, and not every one. In the table there are about 150,000 clones, approximately 96% of which are singletons. This clone was seen a single time. Germline lookup yields CDR1 SGHVS and CDR2 FQNEAQ. The CDR3 is made up of 15 amino acids. With V trimmed by 5 bases and J by 5 bases, 11 bases remained unmatched. The rearrangement uses TRBV7-8 and TRBJ1-2, with 7 bases matching TRBD1. The receptor was isolated from a middle-aged man in good health. The specimen was blood. CDR3 DNA sequence: TGTGCCAGCAGCCGAGTAGGGGGCGTGGGGTATGGCTACACCTTC. Protein: CASSRVGGVGYGYTF. The variable domain in full, with the rest retrieved from reference TRBV7-8 and TRBJ1-2, is GAGVSQSPRYKVAKRGQDVALRCDPISGHVSLFWYQQALGQGPEFLTYFQNEAQLDKSGLPSDRFFAERPEGSVSTLKIQRTQQEDSAVYLCASSRVGGVGYGYTFGSGTRLTVV.